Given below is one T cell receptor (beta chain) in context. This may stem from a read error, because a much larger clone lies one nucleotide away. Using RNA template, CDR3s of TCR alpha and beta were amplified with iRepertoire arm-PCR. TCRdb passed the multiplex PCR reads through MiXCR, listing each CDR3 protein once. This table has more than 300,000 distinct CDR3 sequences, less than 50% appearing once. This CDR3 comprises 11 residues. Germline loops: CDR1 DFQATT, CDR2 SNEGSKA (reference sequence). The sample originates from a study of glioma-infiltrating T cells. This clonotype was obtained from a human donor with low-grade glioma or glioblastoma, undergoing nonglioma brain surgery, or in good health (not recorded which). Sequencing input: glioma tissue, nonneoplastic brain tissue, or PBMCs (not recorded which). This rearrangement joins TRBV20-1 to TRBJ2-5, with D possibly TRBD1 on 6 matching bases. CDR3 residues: CSAYLRGTQCF. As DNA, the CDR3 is TGCAGTGCCTACTTAAGGGGGACCCAGTGCTTC.